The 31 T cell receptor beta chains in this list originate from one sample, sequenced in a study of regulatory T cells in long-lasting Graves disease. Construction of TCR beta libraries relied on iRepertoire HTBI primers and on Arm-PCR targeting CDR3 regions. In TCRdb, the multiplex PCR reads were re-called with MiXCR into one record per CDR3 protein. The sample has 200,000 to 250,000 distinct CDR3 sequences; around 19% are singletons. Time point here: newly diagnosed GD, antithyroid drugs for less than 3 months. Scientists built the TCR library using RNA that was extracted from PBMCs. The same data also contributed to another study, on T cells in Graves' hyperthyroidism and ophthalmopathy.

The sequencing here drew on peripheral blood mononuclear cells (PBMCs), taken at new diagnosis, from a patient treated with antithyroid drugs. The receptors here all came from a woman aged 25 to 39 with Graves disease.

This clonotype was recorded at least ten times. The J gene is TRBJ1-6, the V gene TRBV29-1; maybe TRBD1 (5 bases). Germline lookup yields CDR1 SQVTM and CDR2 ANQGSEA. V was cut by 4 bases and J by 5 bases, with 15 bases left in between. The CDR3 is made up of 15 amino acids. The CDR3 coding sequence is TGCAGCGTTGTGTATGGGGCAGGGAATAATTCACCCCTCCACTTT. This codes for CSVVYGAGNNSPLHF.

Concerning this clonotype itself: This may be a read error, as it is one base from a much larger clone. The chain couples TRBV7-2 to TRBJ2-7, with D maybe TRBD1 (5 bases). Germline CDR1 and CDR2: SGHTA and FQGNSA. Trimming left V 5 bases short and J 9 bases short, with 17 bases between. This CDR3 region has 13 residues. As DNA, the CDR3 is TGTGCCAGCAGCCCCCAGGTCCTTAGGGGGCAGTACTTC. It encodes CASSPQVLRGQYF.

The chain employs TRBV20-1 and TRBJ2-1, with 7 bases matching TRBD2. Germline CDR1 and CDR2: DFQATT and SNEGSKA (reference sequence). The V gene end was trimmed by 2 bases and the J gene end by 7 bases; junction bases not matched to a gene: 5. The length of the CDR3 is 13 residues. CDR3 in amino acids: CSARRLASNEQFF. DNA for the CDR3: TGCAGTGCTAGAAGACTAGCAAGTAATGAGCAGTTCTTC.

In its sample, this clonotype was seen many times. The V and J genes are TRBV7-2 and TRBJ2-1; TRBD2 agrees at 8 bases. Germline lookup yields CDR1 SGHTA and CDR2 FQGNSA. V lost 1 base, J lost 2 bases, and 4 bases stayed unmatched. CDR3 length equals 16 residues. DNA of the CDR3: TGTGCCAGCAGCTTAGGAGGTAGCGGGACCTACAATGAGCAGTTCTTC. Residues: CASSLGGSGTYNEQFF.

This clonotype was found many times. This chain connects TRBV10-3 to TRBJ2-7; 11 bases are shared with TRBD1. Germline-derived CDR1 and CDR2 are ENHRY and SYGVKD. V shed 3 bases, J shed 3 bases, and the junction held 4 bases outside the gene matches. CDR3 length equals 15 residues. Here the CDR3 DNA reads TGTGCCATCAGTGAAGGACAGGGGGCGGGCTACGAGCAGTACTTC. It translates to CAISEGQGAGYEQYF.

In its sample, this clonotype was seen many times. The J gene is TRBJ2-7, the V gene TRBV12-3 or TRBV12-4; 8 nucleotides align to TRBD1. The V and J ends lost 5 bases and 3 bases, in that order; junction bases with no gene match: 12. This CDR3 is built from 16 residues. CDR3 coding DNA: TGTGCCAGCAGTCAACACCGGGACAGGCGCCTCTACGAGCAGTACTTC. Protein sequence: CASSQHRDRRLYEQYF.

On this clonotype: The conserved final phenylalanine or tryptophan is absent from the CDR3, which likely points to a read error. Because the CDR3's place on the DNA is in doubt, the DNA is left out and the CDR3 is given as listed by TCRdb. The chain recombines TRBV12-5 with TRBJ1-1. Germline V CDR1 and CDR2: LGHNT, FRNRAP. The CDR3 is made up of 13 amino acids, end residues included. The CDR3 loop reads CASGFGERFEDFL.

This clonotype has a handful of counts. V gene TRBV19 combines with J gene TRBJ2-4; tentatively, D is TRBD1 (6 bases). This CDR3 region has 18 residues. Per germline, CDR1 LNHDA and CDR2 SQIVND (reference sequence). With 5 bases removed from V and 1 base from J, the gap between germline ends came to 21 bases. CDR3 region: CASSLGANTGSAKNIQYF. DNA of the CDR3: TGTGCCAGTAGTTTAGGGGCGAATACAGGGTCCGCCAAAAACATTCAGTACTTC. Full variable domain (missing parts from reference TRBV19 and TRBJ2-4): DGGITQSPKYLFRKEGQNVTLSCEQNLNHDAMYWYRQDPGQGLRLIYYSQIVNDFQKGDIAEGYSVSREKKESFPLTVTSAQKNPTAFYLCASSLGANTGSAKNIQYFGAGTRLSVL.

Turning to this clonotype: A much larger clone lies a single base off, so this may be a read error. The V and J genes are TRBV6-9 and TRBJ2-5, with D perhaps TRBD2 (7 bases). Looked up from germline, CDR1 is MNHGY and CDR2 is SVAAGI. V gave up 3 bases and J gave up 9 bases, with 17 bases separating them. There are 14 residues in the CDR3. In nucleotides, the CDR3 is TGTGCCAGCAGTTACGGGGGGCTCGAAAAGGCCCAGTACTTC. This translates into CASSYGGLEKAQYF.

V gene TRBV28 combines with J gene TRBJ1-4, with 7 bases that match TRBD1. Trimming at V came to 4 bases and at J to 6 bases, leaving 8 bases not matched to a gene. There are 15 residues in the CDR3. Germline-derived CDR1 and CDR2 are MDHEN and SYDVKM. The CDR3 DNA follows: TGTGCCAGCAGTTCGTATCGGACAGGCGATGAAAAACTGTTTTTT. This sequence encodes CASSSYRTGDEKLFF.

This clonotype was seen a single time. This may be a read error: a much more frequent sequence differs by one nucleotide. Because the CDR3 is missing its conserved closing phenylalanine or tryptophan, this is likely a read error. The CDR3 spells CASSVLDYNEQFL. The CDR3, as DNA: TGTGCCAGCAGCGTGCTCGACTACAATGAGCAGTTCCTC. This chain uses TRBV9 with TRBJ2-1; D gene unclear. This CDR3 region has 13 residues. Per germline, CDR1 SGDLS and CDR2 YYNGEE. V lost 2 bases and J lost 3, with 6 bases in between.

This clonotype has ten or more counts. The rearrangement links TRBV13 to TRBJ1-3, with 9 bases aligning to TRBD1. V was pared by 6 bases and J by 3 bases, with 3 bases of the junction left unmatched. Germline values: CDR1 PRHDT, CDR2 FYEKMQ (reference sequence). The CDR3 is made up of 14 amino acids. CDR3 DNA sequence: TGTGCCAGCAGGGGGACAGGGTTTGGAAACACCATATATTTT. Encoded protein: CASRGTGFGNTIYF.

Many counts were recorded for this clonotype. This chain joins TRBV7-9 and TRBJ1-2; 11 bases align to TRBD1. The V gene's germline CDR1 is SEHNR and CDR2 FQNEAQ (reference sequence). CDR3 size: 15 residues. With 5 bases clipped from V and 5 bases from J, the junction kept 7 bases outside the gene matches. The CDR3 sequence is CASSPGTGGTYGYTF. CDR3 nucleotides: TGTGCCAGCAGCCCGGGGACAGGGGGGACATATGGCTACACCTTC.

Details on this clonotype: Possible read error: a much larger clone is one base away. CDR3 loop: CASGENFRNTIYF. The DNA of the CDR3 is TGTGCCAGCGGAGAAAACTTCAGAAACACCATATATTTT. The chain has TRBV2 and TRBJ1-3; D ambiguous. This CDR3 is built from 13 residues. Between the trimmed V and J ends, which lost 8 bases and 5 bases, there was a span of 13 bases. In germline, CDR1 is SNHLY, CDR2 FYNNEI.

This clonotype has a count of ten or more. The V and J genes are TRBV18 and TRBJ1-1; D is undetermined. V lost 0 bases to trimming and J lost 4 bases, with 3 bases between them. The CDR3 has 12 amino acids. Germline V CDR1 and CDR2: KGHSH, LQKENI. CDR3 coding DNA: TGTGCCAGCTCACCACCGGGCACTGAAGCTTTCTTT. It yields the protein CASSPPGTEAFF.

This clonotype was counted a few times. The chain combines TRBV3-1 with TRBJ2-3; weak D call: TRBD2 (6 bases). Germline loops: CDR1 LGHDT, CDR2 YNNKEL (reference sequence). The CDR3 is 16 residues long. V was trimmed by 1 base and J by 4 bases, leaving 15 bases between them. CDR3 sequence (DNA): TGTGCCAGCAGCCAAGTATGGGGACTGAGGGCAGATACGCAGTATTTT. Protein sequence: CASSQVWGLRADTQYF.

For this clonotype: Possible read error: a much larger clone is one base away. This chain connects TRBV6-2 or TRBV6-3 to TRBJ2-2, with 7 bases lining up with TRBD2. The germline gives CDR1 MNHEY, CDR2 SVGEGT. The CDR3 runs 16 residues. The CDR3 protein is CASINPLGGGTGGLFF. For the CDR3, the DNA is TGTGCCAGCATTAACCCCTTGGGGGGGGGGACCGGGGGGCTGTTTTTT.

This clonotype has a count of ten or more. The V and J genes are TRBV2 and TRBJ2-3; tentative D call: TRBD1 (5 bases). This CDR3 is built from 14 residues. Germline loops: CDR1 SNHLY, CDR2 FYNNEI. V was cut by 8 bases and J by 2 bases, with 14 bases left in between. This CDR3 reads CASLTTGYTDTQYF. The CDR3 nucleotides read TGTGCCAGCCTTACAACAGGTTACACAGATACGCAGTATTTT.

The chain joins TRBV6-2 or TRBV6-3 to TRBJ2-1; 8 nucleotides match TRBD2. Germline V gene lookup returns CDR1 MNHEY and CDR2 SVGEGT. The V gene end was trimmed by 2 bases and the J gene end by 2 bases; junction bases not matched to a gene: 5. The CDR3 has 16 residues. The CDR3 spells CASSYARGGAYNEQFF. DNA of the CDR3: TGTGCCAGCAGTTACGCTCGGGGGGGCGCCTACAATGAGCAGTTCTTC.

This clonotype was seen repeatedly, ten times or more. The chain's CDR3 is CASGKASYEQYF. The CDR3 DNA follows: TGTGCCAGCGGCAAGGCCTCCTACGAGCAGTACTTC. The chain uses TRBV2 and TRBJ2-7; no definite D call. The germline V and J ends were trimmed by 8 bases and 0 bases, with 8 bases remaining between them. The CDR3 is 12 residues long. Germline values: CDR1 SNHLY, CDR2 FYNNEI.

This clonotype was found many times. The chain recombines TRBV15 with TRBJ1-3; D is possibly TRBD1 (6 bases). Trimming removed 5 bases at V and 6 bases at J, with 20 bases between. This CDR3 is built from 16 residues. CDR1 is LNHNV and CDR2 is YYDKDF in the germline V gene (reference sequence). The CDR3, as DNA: TGTGCCACCAGCCGTTTTACAGGGAATTCGGAAAACACCATATATTTT. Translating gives CATSRFTGNSENTIYF.

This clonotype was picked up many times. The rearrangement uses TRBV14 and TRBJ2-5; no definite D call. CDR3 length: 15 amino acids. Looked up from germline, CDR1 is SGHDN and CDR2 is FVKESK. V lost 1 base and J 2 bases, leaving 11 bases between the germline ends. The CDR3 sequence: CASSQVITVQETQYF. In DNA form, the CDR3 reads TGTGCCAGCAGCCAAGTTATAACAGTACAAGAGACCCAGTACTTC. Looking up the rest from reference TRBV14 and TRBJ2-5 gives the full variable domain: EAGVTQFPSHSVIEKGQTVTLRCDPISGHDNLYWYRRVMGKEIKFLLHFVKESKQDESGMPNNRFLAERTGGTYSTLKVQPAELEDSGVYFCASSQVITVQETQYFGPGTRLLVL.

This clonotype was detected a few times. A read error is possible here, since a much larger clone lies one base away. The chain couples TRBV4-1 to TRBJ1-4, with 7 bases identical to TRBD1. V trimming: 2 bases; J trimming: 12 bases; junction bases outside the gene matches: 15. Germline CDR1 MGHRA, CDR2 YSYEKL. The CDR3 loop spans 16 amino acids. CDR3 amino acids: CASSQPYRGQAEELFF. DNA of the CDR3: TGCGCCAGCAGCCAACCCTACCGCGGACAGGCGGAAGAACTGTTTTTT.

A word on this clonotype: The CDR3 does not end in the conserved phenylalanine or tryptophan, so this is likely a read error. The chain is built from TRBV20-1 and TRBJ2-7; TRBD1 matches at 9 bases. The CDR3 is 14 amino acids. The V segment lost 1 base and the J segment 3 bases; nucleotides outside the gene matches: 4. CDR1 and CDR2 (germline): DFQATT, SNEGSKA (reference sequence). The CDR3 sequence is CSARVQGAGYEQYS. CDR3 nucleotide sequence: TGCAGTGCTAGAGTACAGGGGGCAGGCTACGAGCAGTACTCC.

The CDR3 nucleotides are TGTGCCTGGAATCGGGGACAGGGTTCTGAAAAACTGTTTTTT. Protein sequence: CAWNRGQGSEKLFF. The gene calls are TRBV30 and TRBJ1-4, with 9 bases identical to TRBD1. Germline V gene data show CDR1 as GTSNPN and CDR2 as SVGIG (reference sequence). J gave up 7 bases and V 4 bases, and 7 bases lay outside the gene matches. The CDR3 spans 14 residues.

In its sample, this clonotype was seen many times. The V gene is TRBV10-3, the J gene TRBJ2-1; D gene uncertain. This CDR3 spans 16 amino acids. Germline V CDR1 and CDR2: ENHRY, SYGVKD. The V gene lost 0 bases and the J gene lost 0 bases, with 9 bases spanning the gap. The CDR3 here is CAISESTTISYNEQFF. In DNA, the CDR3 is TGTGCCATCAGTGAGTCTACAACCATCTCCTACAATGAGCAGTTCTTC.

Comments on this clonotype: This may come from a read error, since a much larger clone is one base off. CDR3 in amino acids: CAWSPLAFGGTQYF. For the CDR3, the DNA is TGTGCCTGGAGTCCCCTAGCTTTCGGAGGGACCCAGTACTTC. This rearrangement joins TRBV30 to TRBJ2-5; possible D gene TRBD2, 5 bases. Trimming pared 2 bases from V and 7 bases from J, leaving 17 bases between. Looked up from germline, CDR1 is GTSNPN and CDR2 is SVGIG (reference sequence). The CDR3 runs 14 residues.

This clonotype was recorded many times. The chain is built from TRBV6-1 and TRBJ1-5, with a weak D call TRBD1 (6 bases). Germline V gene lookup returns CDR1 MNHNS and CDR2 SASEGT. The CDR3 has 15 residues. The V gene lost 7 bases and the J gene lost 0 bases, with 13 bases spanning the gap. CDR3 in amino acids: CASNSRGGSNQPQHF. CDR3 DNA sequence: TGTGCCAGCAATAGTCGAGGGGGTAGCAATCAGCCCCAGCATTTT.

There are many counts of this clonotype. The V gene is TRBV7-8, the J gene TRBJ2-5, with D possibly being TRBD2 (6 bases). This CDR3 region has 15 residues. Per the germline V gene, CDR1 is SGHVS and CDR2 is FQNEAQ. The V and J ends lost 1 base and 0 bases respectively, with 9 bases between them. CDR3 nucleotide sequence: TGTGCCAGCAGCTTAGGCGGCGGGAACCAAGAGACCCAGTACTTC. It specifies CASSLGGGNQETQYF. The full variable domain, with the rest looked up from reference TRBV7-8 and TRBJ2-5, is GAGVSQSPRYKVAKRGQDVALRCDPISGHVSLFWYQQALGQGPEFLTYFQNEAQLDKSGLPSDRFFAERPEGSVSTLKIQRTQQEDSAVYLCASSLGGGNQETQYFGPGTRLLVL.

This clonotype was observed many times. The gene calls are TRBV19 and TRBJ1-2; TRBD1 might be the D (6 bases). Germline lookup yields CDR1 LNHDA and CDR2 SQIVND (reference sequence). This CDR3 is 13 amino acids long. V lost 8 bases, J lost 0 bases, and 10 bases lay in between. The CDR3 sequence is CASLDSPNYGYTF. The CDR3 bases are TGTGCCAGTCTGGACAGTCCTAACTATGGCTACACCTTC.

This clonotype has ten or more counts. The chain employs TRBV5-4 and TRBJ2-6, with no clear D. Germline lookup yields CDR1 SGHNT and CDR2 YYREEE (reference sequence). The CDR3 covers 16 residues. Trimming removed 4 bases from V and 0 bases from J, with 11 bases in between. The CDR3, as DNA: TGTGCCAGCAGCCCGCCGCGGATCTCTGGGGCCAACGTCCTGACTTTC. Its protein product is CASSPPRISGANVLTF.